The 23 T cell receptor beta chains given below trace back to one sample, sequenced in a study of response to subunit inactivated influenza vaccine. MiXCR was run by TCRdb on the RT-PCR reads, yielding one entry per CDR3 protein. The repertoire holds almost 250,000 distinct CDR3 sequences, 9% to 15% seen once, with approximately 8.3% in the top ten. The material sequenced was non-naive T cells sorted from PBMCs, taken 14 to 15 days before vaccination. The receptors stem from a man aged 50 to 60 who received an inactivated influenza vaccine.

This clonotype was found a few times. The chain combines TRBV7-9 with TRBJ1-2; D may be TRBD1 (5 bases). The CDR3 runs to 17 residues. V was clipped by 5 bases and J by 2 bases, with 21 bases between them. Germline values: CDR1 SEHNR, CDR2 FQNEAQ (reference sequence). In DNA, the CDR3 is TGTGCCAGCAGCCAACCCTGGGGGGAGAATGGAAACTATGGCTACACCTTC. Translating gives CASSQPWGENGNYGYTF.

V usage is TRBV7-2 and J usage is TRBJ1-6; D is uncertain. The germline gives CDR1 SGHTA, CDR2 FQGNSA. V shed 0 bases and J shed 6 bases, with 6 bases lying between them. The CDR3 is made up of 14 amino acids. DNA of the CDR3: TGTGCCAGCAGCTTAGCCCTTCTTAATTCACCCCTCCACTTT. The encoded protein is CASSLALLNSPLHF.

This clonotype was counted only a few times. The chain carries TRBV7-2 and TRBJ2-1, with D perhaps assigned TRBD1 or TRBD2 (5 bases each). Germline V gene lookup returns CDR1 SGHTA and CDR2 FQGNSA. Trimming pared 4 bases from V and 2 bases from J, leaving 12 bases between. This CDR3 is built from 15 residues. In nucleotides, the CDR3 is TGTGCCAGCAGCTCCGGGGCCGGTACCTACAATGAGCAGTTCTTC. Protein: CASSSGAGTYNEQFF.

V is TRBV2 and J is TRBJ1-1; 7 bases align to TRBD1. The CDR3 length is 15 residues. CDR1 and CDR2 (germline): SNHLY, FYNNEI. V was clipped by 6 bases and J by 3 bases; unmatched bases: 10. Here the CDR3 DNA reads TGTGCCAGCAGAGACAGGGCTGGCGACTACACTGAAGCTTTCTTT. It yields the protein CASRDRAGDYTEAFF.

The genes are TRBV7-2 and TRBJ2-1; D gene unclear. This CDR3 spans 16 amino acids. The V and J ends lost 1 base and 3 bases respectively, with 13 bases between them. The V gene's germline CDR1 is SGHTA and CDR2 FQGNSA. This CDR3 is CASSLGRRRSYNEQFF. Here the CDR3 DNA reads TGTGCCAGCAGCTTAGGGCGGCGACGGAGCTACAATGAGCAGTTCTTC.

About this clonotype: A much larger clone is a single base away; this may be a read error. This chain joins TRBV27 and TRBJ2-1, with D hard to call. With 3 bases removed from V and 7 bases from J, the gap between germline ends came to 16 bases. The CDR3 sequence is 15 residues long. Germline CDR1 and CDR2: MNHEY and SMNVEV (reference sequence). The CDR3 loop reads CASSFGWLGLNEQFF. CDR3 DNA: TGTGCCAGCAGTTTCGGTTGGTTAGGGTTGAATGAGCAGTTCTTC.

The table lists this clonotype with a few counts. The rearrangement joins TRBV20-1 to TRBJ2-5; the match to TRBD2 covers 7 bases. The CDR3 length is 13 residues. CDR1 and CDR2 (germline): DFQATT, SNEGSKA (reference sequence). The J segment lost 6 bases and the V segment lost 8 bases, leaving 12 bases of the junction unmatched. Here the CDR3 reads CSPGWEGGQTQYF. Here the CDR3 DNA reads TGCAGTCCCGGTTGGGAGGGAGGGCAGACCCAGTACTTC.

This clonotype was observed a handful of times. The chain has TRBV20-1 and TRBJ2-1; 15 bases line up with TRBD2. With V trimmed by 6 bases and J by 10 bases, 13 bases remained unmatched. This CDR3 contains 16 residues. CDR1 DFQATT and CDR2 SNEGSKA come from the germline V gene (reference sequence). CDR3 in DNA: TGCAGTGCAAGTTCTACGGGACTAGCGGGGGGAAACGAGCAGTTCTTC. Amino acids: CSASSTGLAGGNEQFF.

This clonotype was seen a handful of times. In DNA form, the CDR3 reads TGTGCGTTATTCTCCTCTTTCGATGGGGTCAATGAGCAGTTCTTC. This sequence encodes CALFSSFDGVNEQFF. The J gene is TRBJ2-1, the V gene TRBV6-4; D remains unclear. Per the germline V gene, CDR1 is MRHNA and CDR2 is SNTAGT. This CDR3 spans 15 amino acids.

This clonotype showed up many times. This rearrangement joins TRBV12-3 or TRBV12-4 to TRBJ2-2; D gene uncertain. V lost 4 bases and J lost 9, with 15 bases in between. CDR3 size: 14 residues. The CDR3 DNA is TGTGCCAGCAGTTCCCTTATTGGAAACCGGGAGCTGTTTTTT. Translation gives CASSSLIGNRELFF.

In its sample, this clonotype was seen a few times. In nucleotides, the CDR3 is TGTGCCAGCAGCGGGGGTCGGGGGGAGCAGTACTTC. Its translation is CASSGGRGEQYF. The chain has TRBV28 and TRBJ2-7, with D maybe TRBD2 (6 bases). The CDR3 has 12 amino acids. V was cut by 6 bases and J by 7 bases, with 13 bases left in between. Germline V lookup: CDR1 MDHEN, CDR2 SYDVKM.

This clonotype was seen only a few times. The chain carries TRBV18 and TRBJ2-7, with TRBD1 as a possible D gene (6 bases). Trimming stripped 2 bases from V and 7 bases from J, with 15 bases between. Germline lookup yields CDR1 KGHSH and CDR2 LQKENI. The CDR3 has 14 amino acids. The CDR3 bases are TGTGCCAGCTCACCAAAACAGGGTCTGGGAGAGCAGTACTTC. This codes for CASSPKQGLGEQYF.

This clonotype has at least ten counts. The chain links TRBV18 to TRBJ2-1, with 7 bases aligning to TRBD1. This CDR3 comprises 15 residues. Germline loops: CDR1 KGHSH, CDR2 LQKENI. Trimming removed 3 bases from V and 1 base from J; junction bases left unmatched: 3. The CDR3 nucleotides are TGTGCCAGCTCACCCGCGACAGGGTCCTACAATGAGCAGTTCTTC. Translation: CASSPATGSYNEQFF.

About this clonotype itself: A single base separates this from a much larger clone, so it may be a read error. The chain links TRBV5-1 to TRBJ2-4; D assignment may be TRBD1 or TRBD2 (6 bases each). Germline-derived CDR1 and CDR2 are SGHRS and YFSETQ. The CDR3 sequence is 15 residues long. The CDR3 sequence is CTSSSTGRSGDIQYF. As DNA, the CDR3 is TGCACCAGCAGCTCCACAGGGAGGTCAGGGGACATTCAGTACTTC.

The chain has TRBV7-6 and TRBJ2-2; 7 bases align to TRBD1. After removal of 6 bases from V and 5 bases from J, the junction contained 18 bases not matched to a gene. The CDR3 totals 18 residues. Germline CDR1 reads SGHVS; CDR2 reads FNYEAQ. CDR3 protein: CASSFMTRGLWKTGELFF. CDR3 DNA sequence: TGTGCCAGCAGTTTTATGACGAGGGGGCTGTGGAAAACCGGGGAGCTGTTTTTT.

This clonotype was counted a few times. CDR3 in DNA: TGTGCCAGCAGTTACTCGATCGGGGGGCAGGGTGAGCAGTTCTTC. Residues: CASSYSIGGQGEQFF. This chain uses TRBV6-2 or TRBV6-3 with TRBJ2-1; tentative D call: TRBD2 (7 bases). Trimming removed 0 bases at V and 9 bases at J, with 15 bases between. Germline-derived CDR1 and CDR2 are MNHEY and SVGEGT. The CDR3 runs 15 residues.

This clonotype was seen more than once but under ten times. The gene calls are TRBV6-1 and TRBJ2-7; 7 nucleotides align to TRBD1. Germline assignment: CDR1 MNHNS and CDR2 SASEGT. V was clipped by 7 bases and J by 7 bases; unmatched bases: 13. The CDR3 covers 14 residues. For the CDR3, the DNA is TGTGCCAGCACCCCAAGACTCACGACAGGGGAGCAGTACTTC. Protein sequence: CASTPRLTTGEQYF.

This clonotype has at least ten counts. The chain recombines TRBV15 with TRBJ2-1; the match to TRBD1 covers 8 bases. Germline-derived CDR1 and CDR2 are LNHNV and YYDKDF (reference sequence). The CDR3 sequence is 16 residues long. J lost 6 bases, V lost 2 bases, and 9 bases had no gene match. The CDR3: CATSRKQGVLRNEQFF. CDR3 coding DNA: TGTGCCACCAGCAGAAAACAGGGGGTACTGCGCAATGAGCAGTTCTTC.

The table lists this clonotype with a few counts. The chain employs TRBV12-3 or TRBV12-4 and TRBJ2-7; 10 nucleotides line up with TRBD1. CDR3 length: 12 amino acids. V lost 6 bases, J lost 6 bases, and 2 bases stayed unmatched. CDR3 bases: TGTGCCAGCAGCTGGACAGGGGGCGAGCAGTACTTC. It encodes CASSWTGGEQYF.

The chain has TRBV12-3 or TRBV12-4 and TRBJ1-1, with D possibly being TRBD1 (6 bases). Between the trimmed V and J ends, which lost 6 bases and 0 bases, there was a span of 20 bases. The CDR3 totals 17 residues. CDR3 nucleotides: TGTGCCAGCAGAGACCCTCCAGGGGCCGGTATGAACACTGAAGCTTTCTTT. It codes for CASRDPPGAGMNTEAFF.

This clonotype was seen more than once but under ten times. The V call is TRBV7-9, the J call TRBJ1-2, with 7 bases that match TRBD1. The length of the CDR3 is 14 residues. Germline CDR1 SEHNR, CDR2 FQNEAQ (reference sequence). J lost 7 bases, V lost 5 bases, and 10 bases had no gene match. The CDR3 spells CASSPITGVGGYTF. CDR3 nucleotide sequence: TGTGCCAGCAGCCCGATAACAGGGGTCGGTGGCTACACCTTC.

This clonotype was counted between two and nine times. The J gene is TRBJ2-5, the V gene TRBV3-1; 8 bases align to TRBD2. With V trimmed by 0 bases and J by 5 bases, 5 bases remained unmatched. This CDR3 region has 15 residues. From germline, CDR1 is LGHDT and CDR2 YNNKEL (reference sequence). CDR3 residues: CASSQEGLGGETQYF. DNA for the CDR3: TGTGCCAGCAGCCAAGAGGGACTAGGAGGCGAGACCCAGTACTTC.

This clonotype was seen a handful of times. This chain links TRBV5-1 with TRBJ1-1; unclear D gene. Germline V gene lookup returns CDR1 SGHRS and CDR2 YFSETQ. Deletions cut 0 bases from V and 5 bases from J, with 14 bases between. This CDR3 is 15 amino acids long. The CDR3 DNA reads TGCGCCAGCAGCTTGGAGGAGGCAGGAGTGACTGAAGCTTTCTTT. This translates into CASSLEEAGVTEAFF.